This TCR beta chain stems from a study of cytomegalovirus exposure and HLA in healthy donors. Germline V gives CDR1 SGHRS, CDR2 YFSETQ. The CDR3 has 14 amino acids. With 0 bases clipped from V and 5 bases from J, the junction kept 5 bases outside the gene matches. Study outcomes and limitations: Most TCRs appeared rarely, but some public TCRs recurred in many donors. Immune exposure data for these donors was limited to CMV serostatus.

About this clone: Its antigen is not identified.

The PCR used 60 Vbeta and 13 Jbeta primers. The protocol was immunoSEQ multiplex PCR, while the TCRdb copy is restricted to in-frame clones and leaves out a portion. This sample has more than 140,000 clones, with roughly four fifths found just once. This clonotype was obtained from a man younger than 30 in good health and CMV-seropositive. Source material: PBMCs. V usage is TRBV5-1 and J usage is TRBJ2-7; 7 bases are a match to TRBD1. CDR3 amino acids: CASSLGGQYDEQYF. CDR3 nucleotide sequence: TGCGCCAGCAGCTTGGGGGGACAGTACGACGAGCAGTACTTC.